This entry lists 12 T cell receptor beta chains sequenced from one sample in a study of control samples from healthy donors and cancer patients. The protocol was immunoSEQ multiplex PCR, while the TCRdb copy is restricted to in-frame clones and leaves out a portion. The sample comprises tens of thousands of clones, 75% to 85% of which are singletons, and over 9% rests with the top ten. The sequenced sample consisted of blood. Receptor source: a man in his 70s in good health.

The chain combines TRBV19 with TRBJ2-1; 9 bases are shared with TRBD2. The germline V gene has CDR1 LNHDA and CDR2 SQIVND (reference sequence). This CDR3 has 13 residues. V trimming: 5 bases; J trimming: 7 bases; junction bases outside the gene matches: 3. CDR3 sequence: CASSAGGPNEQFF. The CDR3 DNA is TGTGCCAGTAGTGCGGGGGGGCCGAATGAGCAGTTCTTC.

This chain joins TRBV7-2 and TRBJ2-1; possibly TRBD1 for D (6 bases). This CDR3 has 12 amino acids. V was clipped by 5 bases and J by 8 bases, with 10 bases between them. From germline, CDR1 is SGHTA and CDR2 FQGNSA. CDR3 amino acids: CASSPGVYEQFF. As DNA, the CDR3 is TGTGCCAGCAGCCCAGGGGTCTATGAGCAGTTCTTC.

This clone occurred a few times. Here the CDR3 reads CASQRGWGVMNEQFF. The CDR3 DNA reads as TGTGCCAGCCAGAGGGGGTGGGGGGTGATGAATGAGCAGTTCTTC. The chain is built from TRBV25-1 and TRBJ2-1; D is perhaps TRBD1 or TRBD2 (6 bases each). CDR3 size: 15 residues. The V and J ends lost 8 bases and 7 bases respectively, with 21 bases between them. Germline V gene lookup returns CDR1 MGHDK and CDR2 SYGVNS.

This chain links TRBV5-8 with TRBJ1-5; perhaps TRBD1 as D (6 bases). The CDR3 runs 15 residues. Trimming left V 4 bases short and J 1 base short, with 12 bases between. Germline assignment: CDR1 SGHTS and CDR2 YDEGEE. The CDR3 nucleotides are TGTGCCAGCAGCCCCATCAGGGGCAGCAATCAGCCCCAGCATTTT. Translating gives CASSPIRGSNQPQHF.

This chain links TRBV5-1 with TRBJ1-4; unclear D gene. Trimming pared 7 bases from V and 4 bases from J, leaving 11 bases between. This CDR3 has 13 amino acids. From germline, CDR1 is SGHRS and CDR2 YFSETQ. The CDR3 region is CASRVGNNEKLFF. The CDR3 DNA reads TGCGCCAGCCGCGTGGGTAATAATGAAAAACTGTTTTTT.

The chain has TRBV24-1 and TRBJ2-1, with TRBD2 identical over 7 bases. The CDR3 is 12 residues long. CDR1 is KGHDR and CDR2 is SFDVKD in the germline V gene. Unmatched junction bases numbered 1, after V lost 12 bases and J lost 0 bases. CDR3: CAAGDSYNEQFF. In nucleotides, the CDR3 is TGTGCCGCGGGAGACTCCTACAATGAGCAGTTCTTC.

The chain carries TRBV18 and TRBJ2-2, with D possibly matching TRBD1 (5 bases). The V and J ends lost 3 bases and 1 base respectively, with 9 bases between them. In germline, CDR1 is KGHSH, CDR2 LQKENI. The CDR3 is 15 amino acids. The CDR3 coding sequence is TGTGCCAGCTCACCCGAACAGGAGAACACCGGGGAGCTGTTTTTT. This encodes CASSPEQENTGELFF.

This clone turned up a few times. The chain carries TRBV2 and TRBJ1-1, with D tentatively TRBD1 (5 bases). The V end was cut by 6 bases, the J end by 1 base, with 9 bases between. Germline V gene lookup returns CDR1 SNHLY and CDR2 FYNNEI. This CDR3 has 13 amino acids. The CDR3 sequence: CASRGEGNTEAFF. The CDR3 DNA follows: TGTGCCAGCAGAGGGGAGGGGAACACTGAAGCTTTCTTT.

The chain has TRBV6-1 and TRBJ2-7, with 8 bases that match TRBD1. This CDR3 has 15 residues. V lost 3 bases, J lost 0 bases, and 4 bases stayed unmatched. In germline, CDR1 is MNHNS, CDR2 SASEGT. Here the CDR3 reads CASSERTGSSYEQYF. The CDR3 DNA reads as TGTGCCAGCAGTGAGAGGACAGGGAGCTCCTACGAGCAGTACTTC.

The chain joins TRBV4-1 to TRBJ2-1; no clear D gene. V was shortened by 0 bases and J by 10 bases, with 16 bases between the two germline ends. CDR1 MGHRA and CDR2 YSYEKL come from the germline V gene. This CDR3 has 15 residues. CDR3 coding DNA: TGCGCCAGCAGCCAAGATTGGCCGAATACAAGAGAGCAGTTCTTC. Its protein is CASSQDWPNTREQFF.

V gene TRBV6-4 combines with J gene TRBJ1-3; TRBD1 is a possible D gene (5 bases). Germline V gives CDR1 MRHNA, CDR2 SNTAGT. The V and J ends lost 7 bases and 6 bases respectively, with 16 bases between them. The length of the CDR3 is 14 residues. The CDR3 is CASTKEGRLNTIYF. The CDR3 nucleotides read TGTGCCAGCACCAAGGAGGGGCGACTAAACACCATATATTTT.

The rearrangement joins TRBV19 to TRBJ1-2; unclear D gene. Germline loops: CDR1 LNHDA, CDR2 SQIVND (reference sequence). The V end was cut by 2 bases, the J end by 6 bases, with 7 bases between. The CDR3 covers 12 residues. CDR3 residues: CASSIRDNGYTF. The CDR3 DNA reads TGTGCCAGTAGTATAAGGGATAATGGCTACACCTTC. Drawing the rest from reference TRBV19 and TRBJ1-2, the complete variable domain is DGGITQSPKYLFRKEGQNVTLSCEQNLNHDAMYWYRQDPGQGLRLIYYSQIVNDFQKGDIAEGYSVSREKKESFPLTVTSAQKNPTAFYLCASSIRDNGYTFGSGTRLTVV.